This TCR beta chain was identified in a study of cytomegalovirus exposure and HLA in healthy donors (dated by TCRdb to 2015 to 2018). About the study as a whole: An earlier analysis of around 600 of the donors reported 250 to 350 Gb of sequence data and some 120 million unique TCR beta sequences from 150 million to 200 million T cells. In the later analysis, no new phenotypic data were used to find candidate immune exposures; instead, reliance was placed on TCR beta sequences and their occurrence across donors. In a later analysis, previously published TCR beta repertoires from 550 to 700 donors were re-analyzed and high-resolution HLA genotyping was added so that TCR occurrence patterns could be studied. The study combined high-throughput TCR immunosequencing, statistical association of individual TCRs with disease status, and machine learning to predict cytomegalovirus infection status. An early release that covered about 600 HLA-typed donors contained 300 to 350 gigabases of sequencing data and tens of millions of unique TCR sequences. In an earlier analysis of around 540 of the donors, high-throughput TCR beta sequencing was used to judge whether each TCR beta V gene segment behaved as functional or pseudogenic. Using immunosequencing, the study profiled T cell repertoires from around 680 subjects and related those repertoires to cytomegalovirus serostatus. The study aimed to test whether cataloging public T cell receptors could reveal signatures of past pathogen exposure. Of the roughly 400 genotyped donors, over 70% fell in the genetic ancestry cluster associated with self-reported Caucasian donors. Every repertoire in the discovery cohort had been generated on one and the same sequencing platform. Besides the first cohort of 666 subjects, a separate validation cohort made up of roughly 130 different subjects was used. A later genetic analysis used genome-wide SNP genotypes for about 55% of the 666 donors, treating that subset as a discovery cohort. Among roughly 370 genotyped donors of the cohort, an average of about 240,000 unique TCR beta nucleotide sequences were sequenced per donor, around 20% of them non-productive. Typing coverage varied by locus: 629-630 donors for A, B, C, DRB1 and DQB1; around 560 for DQA1; 600 to 610 for DPA1; around 450 for DPB1. Alongside the repertoire data, information on donor age, sex, ethnicity and CMV serostatus was compiled. Because of strong linkage in the cohort, a handful of DR-DQ haplotypes were treated as single units for association and clustering. HLA typing covered class I and class II loci at four-digit resolution. What the authors observed across the whole study: Because HLA typing was unavailable for some donors at each locus, only the typed subset was used in association tests. Most TCR sequences were observed very rarely across donors, whereas some public TCRs were present in many individuals. The study gave a list of 150 to 200 TCR beta chains associated with cytomegalovirus. In a later analysis, several top co-occurrence clusters were reported to appear linked to parvovirus B19, influenza, CMV and Epstein-Barr virus. When HLA alleles, especially DR and DQ, strongly co-occurred, attributing TCR associations to individual alleles was difficult. Immune exposure information for the cohort was limited to CMV serostatus. In a later analysis, TCR association rates were found to vary across HLA loci, with the most associated TCRs seen for DRB1 alleles and the fewest for HLA-C alleles. In an earlier analysis of under 600 of the donors, most TCR beta V segments were observed in productive rearrangements about 87% or about 30% of the time, broadly matching IMGT annotations. A later analysis associated 15,000 to 20,000 TCR beta sequences with specific HLA alleles at a false discovery rate of 0.05. The authors suggested that the approach could potentially be extended to other disease states and immunological phenotypes. Linkage disequilibrium might explain the correlated functional status among segregating V segments, but an unknown experimental factor could not be excluded. A further reported finding was that TCR beta sequences accurately predicted the HLA-A and HLA-B alleles for most subjects in the first cohort. A later analysis found that HLA-associated TCR beta chains were more clonally expanded and had lower generation probabilities than equally common non-associated chains. The classifier was reported to diagnose cytomegalovirus status with high specificity and sensitivity in both the original cohort and the validation cohort. In a later analysis, most CMV-associated TCR beta chains were found to appear HLA-restricted, with HLA associations seemingly driven largely by CMV exposure. A cluster of highly shared sequence variants was judged likely to be a technical artifact of the sequencing pipeline. An association between a missense DCLRE1C variant and V-gene and J-gene trimming of TCR beta chains was found in a later genetic analysis and replicated in an independent cohort. Presence/absence analyses assumed roughly uniform sequencing depth across donors, an assumption that may not hold. In vitro tests confirmed that a few of the cytomegalovirus-associated TCR beta chains recognize cytomegalovirus antigens. According to a later genetic analysis, donors in an Asian-associated ancestry cluster had fewer N-insertions in productive TCRs than the approximately 670-donor mean. This cohort had only TCR beta chains sequenced, and the lack of alpha or paired-chain data limited which features could be detected. Some IMGT-functional V segments, including TRBV6-2 and TRBV6-3, could not be told apart with the 87-base-pair reads, so those segments were excluded. Some 15 rarely observed V segments, including chromosome 9 orphons, were excluded from the earlier analysis of some 590 of the donors because counts were too low.

Libraries came from the immunoSEQ multiplex PCR assay. A mixture of 60 forward primers for TCR Vbeta segments and 13 reverse primers for TCR Jbeta segments was used in the multiplex PCR. Amplification of the CDR3 region of rearranged TCR beta genes was performed with a multiplex PCR assay on genomic DNA. The amplified TCR beta libraries were sequenced on the Illumina HiSeq System as 87-base-pair reads. On the study's bioinformatics: Across the 670 or so repertoires, a later analysis counted tens of millions of unique TCR beta chains, roughly 11 million of which were shared by at least two donors. To remove PCR and sequencing errors, raw reads were error-corrected and collapsed into unique sequences using a nearest-neighbor algorithm that merged closely related sequences. To assign V, D and J gene segments, CDR3 sequences were aligned to IMGT reference sequences. For a sequence to be retained, a match of at least six nucleotides to both a V gene segment and a J gene segment was required. Rearrangements were classified as productive when the CDR3 lacked stop codons and remained in frame with V and J, and all other rearrangements were classified as non-productive. Following IMGT convention, CDR3 was defined as the stretch from the second conserved V-encoded cysteine up to the conserved J-encoded phenylalanine. In an earlier analysis of approximately 590 of the donors, sequences lacking an unambiguous match to a single V gene segment were excluded. An earlier analysis of a few hundred of the donors classified V segments as functional when productive rearrangements were above 56.7% and as segregating when the standard deviation between donors was above 5%. A statistical classification framework was developed to diagnose cytomegalovirus status using the catalog of TCR beta chain sequences. V and J gene assignment, in a later analysis, came from comparing TCR nucleotide sequences with IMGT/GENE-DB human TR gene sequences. In a later analysis, CDR3 sequences and most-parsimonious VDJ recombination scenarios were assigned using the TCRdist pipeline. In a later analysis, each TCR beta chain was defined by its CDR3 amino acid sequence together with its V-gene family, and reads without a unique V-gene family were excluded. In a later analysis, 450 to 600 highly shared, low-generation-probability nucleotide sequences were removed to address suspected cross-contamination and a sequencing artifact. A later analysis calculated a clonal expansion index for each public chain from normalized within-repertoire ranks of inferred template counts. A later analysis computed generation probabilities with a VDJ recombination model fitted to out-of-frame rearrangements, and checked the results against IGoR. In a later analysis, TCR-TCR, TCR-HLA and TCR-CMV co-occurrence was scored with hypergeometric tests, and a repertoire-size bias correction was applied to TCR pairs. In a later analysis, false discovery rates were estimated by permuting HLA or CMV assignments 20 times. In a later analysis, co-occurring TCRs were grouped using DBSCAN, and TCRdist sequence similarity was added for clustering within HLA-allele-positive subsets. Co-occurrence clustering excluded repertoires with fewer than 30,000 or more than 120,000 public chains, plus five with anomalous nucleotide sharing. TCRdb provides this immuneACCESS table in a form limited to in-frame rearrangements. Some clones are lacking; in checked studies, under half of them reflect an unresolved V gene, and why the rest are absent is not known. The DNA gave D and trimming, while V, J and clone size come from that table. The sample table contains about 190,000 clones; only one count was recorded for roughly 77% of them. The ten largest clones add up to over 4% of the sample.

The CDR3 sequence holds 15 residues, the cysteine and phenylalanine included. The only DNA kept is the CDR3, 45 bases in frame from the first base. The germline V gene (reference sequence) provides CDR1 SEHNR and CDR2 FQNEAQ. Deletion took 8 bases off V and 2 bases off J, with a span of 19 bases between the germline ends. The cohort was made up of 666 healthy bone marrow donors. All cohort members were sampled while nominally healthy, although unrecorded immune exposures were likely present. The donor tested CMV seropositive, placing the donor among the 290 or so seropositive members of the cohort. A peripheral blood sample was provided by each donor, and peripheral blood mononuclear cells were used for TCR beta sequencing. The Qiagen DNeasy Blood Extraction Kit was used to extract genomic DNA from the blood cell samples. Turning to this clone: The target of this receptor is not known. Base quality data are lacking; no much larger clone is found one base away.

The chain is encoded by TRBV7-9 joined to TRBJ2-7, with TRBD2 perhaps the D gene, on 6 matching bases. Sequenced sample: PBMCs. This receptor was identified in a man aged 30-40 years in good health and CMV-seropositive. At the DNA level, the sequence is TGTGCCAGCGGGCCCTGGACTACCGATACCTACGAGCAGTACTTC. It encodes CASGPWTTDTYEQYF.